The 4 T cell receptor beta chains below come from one sample, sequenced in a study of shared clonotypes between healthy human individuals. Sequencing was performed with immunoSEQ multiplex PCR; in TCRdb, only in-frame clones are kept and a portion is missing. This sample has 450,000 to 600,000 clones, with around three quarters found just once. The sample taken for sequencing was PBMCs. These TCRs come from a woman in her thirties or forties in good health. Some clones in this sample may be carry-over from other donors' samples.

A single count supports this clone. The chain combines TRBV30 with TRBJ1-1; D ambiguous. V dropped 1 base and J dropped 0 bases, with 6 bases sitting between them. The CDR3 consists of 13 residues. CDR1 and CDR2 from the germline V gene are GTSNPN and SVGIG (reference sequence). CDR3 coding DNA: TGTGCCTGGAGTGCCGTTATGAACACTGAAGCTTTCTTT. This gives the protein CAWSAVMNTEAFF. The variable domain in full, completed from reference TRBV30 and TRBJ1-1, reads SQTIHQWPATLVQPVGSPLSLECTVEGTSNPNLYWYRQAAGRGLQLLFYSVGIGQISSEVPQNLSASRPQDRQFILSSKKLLLSDSGFYLCAWSAVMNTEAFFGQGTRLTVV.

V gene TRBV19 combines with J gene TRBJ1-1, with a weak D call TRBD1 (5 bases). V dropped 6 bases and J dropped 4 bases, with 21 bases sitting between them. The CDR3 totals 16 residues. Germline V gives CDR1 LNHDA, CDR2 SQIVND (reference sequence). The CDR3 loop is CASRPGLGWIRTEAFF. The CDR3 region has the DNA TGTGCCAGTAGACCAGGGTTGGGGTGGATACGCACTGAAGCTTTCTTT. The variable domain in full, completed from reference TRBV19 and TRBJ1-1, reads DGGITQSPKYLFRKEGQNVTLSCEQNLNHDAMYWYRQDPGQGLRLIYYSQIVNDFQKGDIAEGYSVSREKKESFPLTVTSAQKNPTAFYLCASRPGLGWIRTEAFFGQGTRLTVV.

V usage is TRBV19 and J usage is TRBJ2-7; D possibly corresponds to TRBD1 (5 bases). The CDR3 is 15 residues long. Germline V gene lookup returns CDR1 LNHDA and CDR2 SQIVND (reference sequence). V lost 5 bases and J 3 bases, leaving 17 bases between the germline ends. In DNA form, the CDR3 reads TGTGCCAGTAGTCTCCGAGTGGGGCAGGGCTACGAGCAGTACTTC. Protein: CASSLRVGQGYEQYF.

The chain uses TRBV6-1 and TRBJ1-5; TRBD1 matches at 7 bases. With V trimmed by 7 bases and J by 6 bases, 6 bases remained unmatched. The V gene's germline CDR1 is MNHNS and CDR2 SASEGT. This CDR3 has 13 residues. The CDR3 loop reads CASTEGAFQPQHF. In nucleotides, the CDR3 is TGTGCCAGCACCGAGGGGGCGTTTCAGCCCCAGCATTTT.